This T cell receptor beta chain is drawn from a study of breast tumors, draining lymph nodes, adjacent tissues. Axillary draining lymph nodes of breast cancer patients supplied the node samples. CDR3 length equals 14 residues. Germline V gives CDR1 ENHRY, CDR2 SYGVKD. V lost 2 bases and J lost 5, with 12 bases in between. Each CDR3 protein gets one entry after TCRdb re-called the multiplex PCR reads with MiXCR. The table records over 250,000 distinct CDR3 sequences, around 30% of them present only once. Sequencing was carried out using axillary lymph node tissue. This receptor was taken from a female donor with breast cancer. Some clones in this sample may be carry-over from other donors' samples. The V call is TRBV10-3, the J call TRBJ1-2; no reliable D call. CDR3 sequence (DNA): TGTGCCATCAGTGAGAGGGCGGCACCTTATGGCTACACCTTC. This codes for CAISERAAPYGYTF.